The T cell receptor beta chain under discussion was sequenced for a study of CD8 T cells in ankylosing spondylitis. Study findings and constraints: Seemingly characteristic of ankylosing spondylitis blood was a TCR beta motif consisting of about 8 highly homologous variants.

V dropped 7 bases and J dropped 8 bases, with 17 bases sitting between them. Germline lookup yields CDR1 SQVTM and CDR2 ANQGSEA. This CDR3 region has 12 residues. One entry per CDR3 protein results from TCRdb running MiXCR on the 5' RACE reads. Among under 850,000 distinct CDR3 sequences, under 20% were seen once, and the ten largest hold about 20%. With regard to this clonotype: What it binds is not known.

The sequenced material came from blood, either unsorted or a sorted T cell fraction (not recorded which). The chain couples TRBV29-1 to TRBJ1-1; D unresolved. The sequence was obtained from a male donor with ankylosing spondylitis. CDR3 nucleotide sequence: TGCAGCGCAAGTACGGGCCCGCTCGAAGCTTTCTTT. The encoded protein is CSASTGPLEAFF.